One sample yielded the 8 T cell receptor beta chains listed below, sequenced in a study of cytomegalovirus exposure and HLA in healthy donors. Measured with immunoSEQ multiplex PCR; TCRdb has only the in-frame clones, and not every one. This repertoire shows about 160,000 clones, around 90% found once; its top ten account for about 2.7%. The sequencing sample was made of PBMCs. These receptor sequences come from a man between 18 and 35 years old in good health and CMV-seronegative.

This sequence joins TRBV5-4 and TRBJ2-7; D might be TRBD2 (5 bases). V lost 0 bases, J lost 6 bases, and 16 bases lay in between. The germline V gene encodes CDR1 SGHNT and CDR2 YYREEE (reference sequence). The CDR3 loop spans 15 amino acids. This CDR3 reads CASSLVPGNPPEQYV. In DNA form, the CDR3 reads TGTGCCAGCAGCTTGGTTCCCGGGAATCCCCCCGAGCAGTACGTC.

The CDR3 spells CASSYQGAHHGYTF. The CDR3 bases are TGTGCCAGCAGTTATCAGGGGGCGCATCATGGCTACACCTTC. This sequence joins TRBV6-5 and TRBJ1-2; 8 positions match TRBD1. Trimming at V came to 3 bases and at J to 6 bases, leaving 6 bases not matched to a gene. Germline CDR1 is MNHEY and CDR2 is SVGAGI. The CDR3 covers 14 residues.

The chain combines TRBV4-1 with TRBJ1-4, with D tentatively TRBD1 (5 bases). CDR1 and CDR2 from the germline V gene are MGHRA and YSYEKL. V lost 4 bases, J lost 0 bases, and 12 bases lay in between. CDR3 length equals 16 residues. As DNA, the CDR3 is TGCGCCAGCAGCCGCATTCAGGGATCAACTAATGAAAAACTGTTTTTT. Its translation: CASSRIQGSTNEKLFF.

The chain combines TRBV9 with TRBJ2-7, with 11 bases fitting TRBD1. Germline CDR1 reads SGDLS; CDR2 reads YYNGEE. V dropped 2 bases and J dropped 5; count of bases not matched to a gene: 12. The CDR3 covers 17 residues. CDR3 in DNA: TGTGCCAGCAGCGTTTCTGGACAGGGGGCACGAGGTAACGAGCAGTACTTC. This codes for CASSVSGQGARGNEQYF.

The chain is built from TRBV2 and TRBJ2-3; tentatively, D is TRBD2 (5 bases). The CDR3 covers 13 residues. Germline V lookup: CDR1 SNHLY, CDR2 FYNNEI. V was trimmed by 3 bases and J by 7 bases, leaving 11 bases between them. The CDR3 loop reads CASSEGERHTQYF. CDR3 in DNA: TGTGCCAGCAGTGAGGGAGAGCGGCATACGCAGTATTTT.

The J gene is TRBJ2-2, the V gene TRBV5-1; 8 bases fit TRBD1. Per the germline V gene, CDR1 is SGHRS and CDR2 is YFSETQ. The CDR3 spans 14 residues. V trimming: 4 bases; J trimming: 5 bases; junction bases outside the gene matches: 4. In DNA, the CDR3 is TGCGCCAGCAGCATAAGACAGGGGACCGGGGAGCTGTTTTTT. Translating it yields CASSIRQGTGELFF.

The V call is TRBV5-1, the J call TRBJ2-5; D may be TRBD1 (5 bases). The V and J ends lost 6 bases and 2 bases respectively, with 14 bases between them. The V gene's germline CDR1 is SGHRS and CDR2 YFSETQ. This CDR3 is 14 amino acids long. CDR3 protein: CASKRIGVQETQYF. The CDR3 region has the DNA TGCGCCAGCAAAAGAATAGGGGTACAAGAGACCCAGTACTTC.

The rearrangement uses TRBV7-8 and TRBJ1-1; D gene ambiguous. V lost 0 bases and J lost 7, with 15 bases in between. The germline V gene has CDR1 SGHVS and CDR2 FQNEAQ. This CDR3 contains 15 residues. The CDR3 sequence is CASSLALPKRGEAFF. The CDR3 region has the DNA TGTGCCAGCAGCTTAGCTCTCCCTAAGAGAGGTGAAGCTTTCTTT.